The 5 T cell receptor beta chains below come from one sample, sequenced in a study of CD8 T cells in ankylosing spondylitis. TCRdb fed the 5' RACE reads into MiXCR, producing one record per CDR3 protein. The sample carries roughly 150,000 distinct CDR3 sequences, roughly a third recorded once. The sequenced sample consisted of synovial fluid, either unsorted or a sorted T cell fraction (not recorded which). The receptor set was obtained from a male donor with ankylosing spondylitis.

This clonotype was observed a few times. J is TRBJ2-6 and V is TRBV6-5, with D perhaps TRBD1 (5 bases). Germline CDR1 reads MNHEY; CDR2 reads SVGAGI. The CDR3 runs to 15 residues. Trimming took off 4 bases at V and 0 bases at J, with 7 bases between the two ends. Here the CDR3 reads CASSSRVSGANVLTF. Here the CDR3 DNA reads TGTGCCAGCAGTTCCAGGGTCTCTGGGGCCAACGTCCTGACTTTC.

CDR3 sequence: CASSQDRGQPQHF. The CDR3 nucleotides are TGCGCCAGCAGCCAAGATAGGGGACAGCCCCAGCATTTT. The rearrangement joins TRBV4-1 to TRBJ1-5; possibly TRBD1 for D (5 bases). The length of the CDR3 is 13 residues. The germline V gene encodes CDR1 MGHRA and CDR2 YSYEKL. Trimming cost V 0 bases and J 7 bases, with 7 bases left between them.

This clonotype was counted a few times. This sequence joins TRBV11-1 and TRBJ1-1, with D unclear. V gave up 7 bases and J gave up 5 bases, with 11 bases separating them. Germline CDR1 is SGHAT and CDR2 is FQDESV (reference sequence). The CDR3 sequence is 12 residues long. CDR3 nucleotides: TGTGCCAGCAAACTGTGGGGAACTGAAGCTTTCTTT. This translates into CASKLWGTEAFF.

The chain is built from TRBV20-1 and TRBJ2-3, with 8 bases identical to TRBD2. In germline, CDR1 is DFQATT, CDR2 SNEGSKA (reference sequence). The junction had 7 bases not matched to a gene; V was cut back by 5 bases and J by 0 bases. There are 15 residues in the CDR3. The DNA of the CDR3 is TGCAGTGCTTTAAGCGGGAGAGGAAGCACAGATACGCAGTATTTT. It is translated as CSALSGRGSTDTQYF.

Notes on this clonotype: Sequence at one end of the junction differs from germline and may be a read error. The chain combines TRBV30 with TRBJ1-6, with D uncertain. CDR3 length: 15 amino acids. From germline, CDR1 is GTSNPN and CDR2 SVGIG (reference sequence). The CDR3 nucleotides read TGTGCCTGGAGAGCCGGGCCTCGGCGAAATTCACCCCCCCACTTT. Protein: CAWRAGPRRNSPPHF. The complete variable domain, with remaining parts taken from reference TRBV30 and TRBJ1-6, reads SQTIHQWPATLVQPVGSPLSLECTVEGTSNPNLYWYRQAAGRGLQLLFYSVGIGQISSEVPQNLSASRPQDRQFILSSKKLLLSDSGFYLCAWRAGPRRNSPPHFGNGTRLTVT.